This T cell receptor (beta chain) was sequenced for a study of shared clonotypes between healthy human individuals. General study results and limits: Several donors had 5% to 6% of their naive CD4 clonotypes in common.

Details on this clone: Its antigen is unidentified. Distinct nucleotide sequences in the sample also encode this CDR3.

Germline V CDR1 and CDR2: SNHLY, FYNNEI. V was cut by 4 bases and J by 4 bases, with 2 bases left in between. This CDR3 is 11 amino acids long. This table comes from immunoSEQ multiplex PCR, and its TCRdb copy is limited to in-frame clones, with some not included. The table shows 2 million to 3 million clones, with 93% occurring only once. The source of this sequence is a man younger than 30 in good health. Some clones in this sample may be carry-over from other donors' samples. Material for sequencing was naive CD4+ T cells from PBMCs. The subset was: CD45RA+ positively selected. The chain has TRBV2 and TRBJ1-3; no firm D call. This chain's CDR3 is CASSGGNTIYF. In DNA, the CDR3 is TGTGCCAGCAGTGGCGGAAACACCATATATTTT.